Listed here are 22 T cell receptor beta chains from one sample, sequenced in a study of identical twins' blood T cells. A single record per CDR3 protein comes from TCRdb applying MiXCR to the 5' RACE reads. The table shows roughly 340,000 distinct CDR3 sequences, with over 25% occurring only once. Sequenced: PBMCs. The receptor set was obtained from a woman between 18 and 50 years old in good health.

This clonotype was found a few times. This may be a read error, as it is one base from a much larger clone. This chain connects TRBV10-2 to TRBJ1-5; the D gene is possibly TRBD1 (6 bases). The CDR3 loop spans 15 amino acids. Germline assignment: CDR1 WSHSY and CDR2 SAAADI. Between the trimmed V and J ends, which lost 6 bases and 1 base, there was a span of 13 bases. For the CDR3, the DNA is TGCGCCAGCAGAGACCGGGGGGCGAGCAATCAGCCCCAGCATTTT. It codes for CASRDRGASNQPQHF.

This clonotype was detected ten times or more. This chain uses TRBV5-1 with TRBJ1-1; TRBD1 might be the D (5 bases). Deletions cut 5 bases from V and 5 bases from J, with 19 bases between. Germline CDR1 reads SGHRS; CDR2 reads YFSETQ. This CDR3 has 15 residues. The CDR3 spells CASSWTGVIGTEAFF. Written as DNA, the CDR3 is TGCGCCAGCAGTTGGACGGGGGTTATCGGGACTGAAGCTTTCTTT.

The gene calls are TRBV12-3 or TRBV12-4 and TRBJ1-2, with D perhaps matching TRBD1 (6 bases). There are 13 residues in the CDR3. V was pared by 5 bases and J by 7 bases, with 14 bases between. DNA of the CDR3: TGTGCCAGCAGTCCGTCACAGGGTACTGGCTACACCTTC. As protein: CASSPSQGTGYTF.

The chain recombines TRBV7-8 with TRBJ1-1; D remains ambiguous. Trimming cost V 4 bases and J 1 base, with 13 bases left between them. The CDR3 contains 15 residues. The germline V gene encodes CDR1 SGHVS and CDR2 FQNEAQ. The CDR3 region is CASSSPREGNTEAFF. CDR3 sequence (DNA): TGTGCCAGCAGCTCCCCTCGGGAGGGGAACACTGAAGCTTTCTTT.

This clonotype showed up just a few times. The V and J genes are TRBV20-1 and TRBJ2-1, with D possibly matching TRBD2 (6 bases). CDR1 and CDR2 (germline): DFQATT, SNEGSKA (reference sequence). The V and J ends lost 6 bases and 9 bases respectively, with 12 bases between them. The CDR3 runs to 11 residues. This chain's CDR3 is CSARLVSEQFF. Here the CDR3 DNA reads TGCAGTGCGCGACTAGTCTCTGAGCAGTTCTTC.

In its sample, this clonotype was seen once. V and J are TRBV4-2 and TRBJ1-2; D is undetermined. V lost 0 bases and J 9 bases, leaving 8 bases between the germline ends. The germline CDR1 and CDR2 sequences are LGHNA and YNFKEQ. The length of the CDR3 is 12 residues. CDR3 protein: CASSQDFSSYTF. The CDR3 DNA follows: TGTGCCAGCAGCCAAGATTTTTCTAGCTACACCTTC.

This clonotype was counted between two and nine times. The CDR3 here is CASTDQGSSYNEQFF. The CDR3 DNA is TGTGCCAGCACCGACCAGGGTAGCTCCTACAATGAGCAGTTCTTC. The rearrangement uses TRBV9 and TRBJ2-1, with TRBD1 as a possible D gene (5 bases). The V gene's germline CDR1 is SGDLS and CDR2 YYNGEE. CDR3 length: 15 residues. V was trimmed by 6 bases and J by 0 bases, leaving 13 bases between them.

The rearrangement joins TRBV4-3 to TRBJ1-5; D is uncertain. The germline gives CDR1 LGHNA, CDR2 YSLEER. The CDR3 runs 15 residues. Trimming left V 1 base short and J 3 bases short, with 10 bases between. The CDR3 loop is CASSQVLQPNQPQHF. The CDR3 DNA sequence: TGCGCCAGCAGCCAAGTGTTACAGCCCAATCAGCCCCAGCATTTT.

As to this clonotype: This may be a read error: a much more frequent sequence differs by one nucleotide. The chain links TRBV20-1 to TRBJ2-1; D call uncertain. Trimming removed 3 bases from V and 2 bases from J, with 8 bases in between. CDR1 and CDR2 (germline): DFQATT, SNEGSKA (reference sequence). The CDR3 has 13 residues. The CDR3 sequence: CSASEDPYNEQFF. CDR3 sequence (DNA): TGCAGTGCTAGCGAAGACCCCTACAATGAGCAGTTCTTC.

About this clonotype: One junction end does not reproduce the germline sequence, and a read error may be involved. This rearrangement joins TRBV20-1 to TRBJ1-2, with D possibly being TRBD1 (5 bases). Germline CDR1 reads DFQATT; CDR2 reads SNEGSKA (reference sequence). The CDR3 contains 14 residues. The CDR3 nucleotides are TGTAGTGCGGTACCGGGGGACGGTAACTATGGCTACACCTTC. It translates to CSAVPGDGNYGYTF.

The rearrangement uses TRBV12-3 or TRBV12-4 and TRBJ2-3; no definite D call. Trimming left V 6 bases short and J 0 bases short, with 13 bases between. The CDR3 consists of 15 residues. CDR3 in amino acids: CASSLTVLSTDTQYF. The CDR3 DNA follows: TGTGCCAGCAGCCTTACAGTGTTGAGCACAGATACGCAGTATTTT.

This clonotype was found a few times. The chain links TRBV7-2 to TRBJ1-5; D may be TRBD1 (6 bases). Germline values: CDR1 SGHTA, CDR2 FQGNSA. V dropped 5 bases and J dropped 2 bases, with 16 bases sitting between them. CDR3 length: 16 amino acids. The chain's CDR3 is CASSKQGGGGNQPQHF. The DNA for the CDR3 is TGTGCCAGCAGCAAACAAGGGGGAGGAGGCAATCAGCCCCAGCATTTT.

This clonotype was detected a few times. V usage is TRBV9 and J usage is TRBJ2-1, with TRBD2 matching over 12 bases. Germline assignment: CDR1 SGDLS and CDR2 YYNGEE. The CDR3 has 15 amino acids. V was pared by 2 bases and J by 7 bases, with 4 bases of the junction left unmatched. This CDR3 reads CASSVTSGRLNEQFF. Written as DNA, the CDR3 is TGTGCCAGCAGCGTGACTAGCGGGAGATTGAATGAGCAGTTCTTC.

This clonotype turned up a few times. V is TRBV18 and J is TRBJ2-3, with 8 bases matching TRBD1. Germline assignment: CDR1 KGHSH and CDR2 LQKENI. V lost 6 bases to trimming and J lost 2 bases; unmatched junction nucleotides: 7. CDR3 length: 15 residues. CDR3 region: CASSSTGAPTDTQYF. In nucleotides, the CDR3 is TGTGCCAGCTCCTCGACAGGGGCCCCCACAGATACGCAGTATTTT.

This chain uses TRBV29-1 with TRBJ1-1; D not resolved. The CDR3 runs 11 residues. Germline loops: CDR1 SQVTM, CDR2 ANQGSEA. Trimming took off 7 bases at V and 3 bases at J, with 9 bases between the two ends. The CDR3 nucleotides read TGCAGCGCCGGGATTGACACTGAAGCTTTCTTT. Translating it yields CSAGIDTEAFF.

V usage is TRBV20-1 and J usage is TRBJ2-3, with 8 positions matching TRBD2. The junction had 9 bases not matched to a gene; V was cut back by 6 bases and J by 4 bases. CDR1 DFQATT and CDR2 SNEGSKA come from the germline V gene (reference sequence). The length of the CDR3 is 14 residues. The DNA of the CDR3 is TGCAGTGCAAATCCGGGACTAGTTCCAGATACGCAGTATTTT. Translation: CSANPGLVPDTQYF.

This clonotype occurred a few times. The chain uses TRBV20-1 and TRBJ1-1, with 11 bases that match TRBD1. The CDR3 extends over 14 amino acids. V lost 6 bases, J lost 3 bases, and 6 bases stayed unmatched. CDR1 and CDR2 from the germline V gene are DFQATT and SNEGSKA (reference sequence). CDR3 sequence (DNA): TGCAGTGCCCAATGGACAGGGGGCTACACTGAAGCTTTCTTT. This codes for CSAQWTGGYTEAFF.

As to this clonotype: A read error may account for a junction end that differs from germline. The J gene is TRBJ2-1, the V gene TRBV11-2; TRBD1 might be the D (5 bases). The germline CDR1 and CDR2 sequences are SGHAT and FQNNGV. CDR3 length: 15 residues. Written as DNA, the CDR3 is TGTGCCCGCAGCTTAGTCACAGGTCCCTTGGGGGAGCAGTTCTTC. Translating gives CARSLVTGPLGEQFF.

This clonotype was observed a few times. CDR3 sequence (DNA): TGTGCCAGCAGTTTATTCGGGGCCGGGAACACTGAAGCTTTCTTT. It yields the protein CASSLFGAGNTEAFF. The rearrangement uses TRBV12-3 or TRBV12-4 and TRBJ1-1; perhaps TRBD1 as D (5 bases). The CDR3 is 15 residues long. V was cut by 2 bases and J by 1 base, with 11 bases left in between.

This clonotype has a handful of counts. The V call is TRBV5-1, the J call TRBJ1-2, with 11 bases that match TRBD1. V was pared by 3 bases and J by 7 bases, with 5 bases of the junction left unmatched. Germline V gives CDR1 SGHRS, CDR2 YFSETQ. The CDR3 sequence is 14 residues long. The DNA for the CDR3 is TGCGCCAGCAGCTGGACAGGGGGCGAAAGTGGCTACACCTTC. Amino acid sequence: CASSWTGGESGYTF.

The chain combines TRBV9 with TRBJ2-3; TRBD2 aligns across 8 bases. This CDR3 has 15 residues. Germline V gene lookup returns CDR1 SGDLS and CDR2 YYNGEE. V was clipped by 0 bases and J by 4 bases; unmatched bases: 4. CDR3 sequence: CASSVAPGGADTQYF. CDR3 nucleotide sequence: TGTGCCAGCAGCGTAGCTCCGGGAGGGGCAGATACGCAGTATTTT.

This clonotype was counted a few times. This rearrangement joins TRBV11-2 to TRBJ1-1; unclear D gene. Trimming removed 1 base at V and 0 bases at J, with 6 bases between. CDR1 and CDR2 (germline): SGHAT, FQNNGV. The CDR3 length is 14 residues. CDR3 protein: CASSLGLLNTEAFF. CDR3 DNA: TGTGCCAGCAGCTTAGGGCTTTTGAACACTGAAGCTTTCTTT.